These 16 T cell receptor beta chains were all obtained from the same sample, sequenced in a study of shared clonotypes between healthy human individuals. Using immunoSEQ multiplex PCR, the repertoire was profiled, and TCRdb retains in-frame clones only, with some absent. This table has millions of clones, roughly 91% appearing once. Positive CCR7 selection of CD45RO-negative cells yielded the naive CD8 cells, and terminally differentiated effector memory CD45RA+ cells were excluded. The material sequenced was naive CD8+ T cells from PBMCs. These receptors were taken from a man between 18 and 29 years old in good health. Some clones in this sample may be carry-over from other donors' samples.

V gene TRBV27 combines with J gene TRBJ2-1; weak D call: TRBD2 (6 bases). Per germline, CDR1 MNHEY and CDR2 SMNVEV (reference sequence). This CDR3 is built from 18 residues. With 7 bases removed from V and 0 bases from J, the gap between germline ends came to 22 bases. The CDR3: CASTYSWGEHGSYNEQFF. The CDR3 DNA reads as TGTGCCAGCACCTACTCATGGGGGGAGCATGGCTCCTACAATGAGCAGTTCTTC.

The chain joins TRBV7-2 to TRBJ1-1; the D gene is possibly TRBD1 (5 bases). There are 12 residues in the CDR3. Germline CDR1 is SGHTA and CDR2 is FQGNSA. The V gene lost 5 bases and the J gene lost 4 bases, with 8 bases spanning the gap. The CDR3 DNA reads TGTGCCAGCAGCCCCGGGGGCACTGAAGCTTTCTTT. As protein: CASSPGGTEAFF.

The chain employs TRBV27 and TRBJ1-5; 9 bases map to TRBD1. Trimming at V came to 1 base and at J to 4 bases, leaving 8 bases not matched to a gene. Germline V gene lookup returns CDR1 MNHEY and CDR2 SMNVEV (reference sequence). CDR3 length: 17 residues. The CDR3 loop reads CASSLYSGTGWNQPQHF. CDR3 DNA sequence: TGTGCCAGCAGTTTATATTCCGGGACAGGGTGGAATCAGCCCCAGCATTTT.

About this clone itself: Other DNA sequences in this sample translate to the same CDR3. This chain uses TRBV27 with TRBJ2-1; 8 bases are shared with TRBD1. Losses at the gene ends were 5 bases for V and 7 bases for J; bases not matched to a gene: 7. Germline CDR1 reads MNHEY; CDR2 reads SMNVEV (reference sequence). The CDR3 has 14 residues. The DNA for the CDR3 is TGTGCCAGCAGTCTCCGACAGGGGACGAATGAGCAGTTCTTC. It specifies CASSLRQGTNEQFF.

The gene calls are TRBV28 and TRBJ1-4; no clear D. The V end lost 3 bases, the J end lost 0 bases, and 8 bases lay between the germline ends. CDR3 length: 15 amino acids. Germline V gene sequence: CDR1 MDHEN, CDR2 SYDVKM. CDR3 sequence: CASSFLPATNEKLFF. The CDR3 DNA reads TGTGCCAGCAGTTTCTTACCAGCAACTAATGAAAAACTGTTTTTT.

The CDR3 DNA reads as TGTGCCAGCAGCCTACGGGAGAAGAGCATTCAGTACTTC. Translation gives CASSLREKSIQYF. The genes are TRBV7-3 and TRBJ2-4; a weak D match, TRBD2 (6 bases). This CDR3 contains 13 residues. From germline, CDR1 is SGHTA and CDR2 FQGTGA. Trimming left V 5 bases short and J 9 bases short, with 14 bases between.

The chain employs TRBV11-2 and TRBJ1-1, with D uncertain. V lost 1 base and J 3 bases, leaving 9 bases between the germline ends. Germline assignment: CDR1 SGHAT and CDR2 FQNNGV. This CDR3 comprises 14 residues. The CDR3 sequence is CASSLGATYTEAFF. The CDR3, as DNA: TGTGCCAGCAGCTTAGGGGCAACCTACACTGAAGCTTTCTTT. Together with reference TRBV11-2 and TRBJ1-1, the CDR3 gives the full variable domain: EAGVAQSPRYKIIEKRQSVAFWCNPISGHATLYWYQQILGQGPKLLIQFQNNGVVDDSQLPKDRFSAERLKGVDSTLKIQPAKLEDSAVYLCASSLGATYTEAFFGQGTRLTVV.

The chain links TRBV11-2 to TRBJ2-1, with D possibly TRBD1 on 5 matching bases. Germline V lookup: CDR1 SGHAT, CDR2 FQNNGV. The CDR3 length is 19 residues. The V end was cut by 3 bases, the J end by 0 bases, with 21 bases between. CDR3 protein: CASSFAPGSRNPSYNEQFF. In DNA, the CDR3 is TGTGCCAGCAGCTTCGCTCCAGGGTCACGCAATCCCTCCTACAATGAGCAGTTCTTC.

The V and J genes are TRBV7-9 and TRBJ2-1, with D possibly being TRBD1 or TRBD2 (5 bases each). Between the trimmed V and J ends, which lost 4 bases and 8 bases, there was a span of 18 bases. The CDR3 has 15 residues. Germline V gives CDR1 SEHNR, CDR2 FQNEAQ (reference sequence). Here the CDR3 DNA reads TGTGCCAGCAGCTACTCCGGGGACGAACAAGATGAGCAGTTCTTC. This codes for CASSYSGDEQDEQFF.

This clone occurred once. The chain links TRBV7-9 to TRBJ2-2, with D perhaps given as TRBD1 or TRBD2 (5 bases each). The CDR3 sequence is 15 residues long. CDR1 is SEHNR, CDR2 FQNEAQ, per germline (reference sequence). Deletions cut 4 bases from V and 1 base from J, with 10 bases between. CDR3 sequence (DNA): TGTGCCAGCAGCTGGGGACGGAGGAACACCGGGGAGCTGTTTTTT. Protein product: CASSWGRRNTGELFF.

This rearrangement joins TRBV4-2 to TRBJ2-2, with a weak D call TRBD2 (5 bases). Germline CDR1 reads LGHNA; CDR2 reads YNFKEQ. Trimming cost V 1 base and J 6 bases, with 12 bases left between them. The CDR3 loop spans 15 amino acids. The CDR3 region has the DNA TGTGCCAGCAGCCAAGCCCTCCTAGCAGCCGGGGAGCTGTTTTTT. The encoded protein is CASSQALLAAGELFF.

The gene calls are TRBV29-1 and TRBJ2-1; D perhaps matches TRBD1 (5 bases). Germline lookup yields CDR1 SQVTM and CDR2 ANQGSEA. CDR3 length equals 14 residues. V lost 0 bases and J lost 7, with 13 bases in between. This CDR3 reads CSVEDLAGLNEQFF. The CDR3 DNA reads TGCAGCGTTGAAGATCTGGCAGGGTTAAATGAGCAGTTCTTC.

The J gene is TRBJ2-3, the V gene TRBV28; TRBD1 matches at 9 bases. This CDR3 region has 16 residues. Germline V gene lookup returns CDR1 MDHEN and CDR2 SYDVKM. V was pared by 5 bases and J by 2 bases, with 8 bases of the junction left unmatched. CDR3 in DNA: TGTGCCAGCAGTCAATACGGGACAGGGACCACAGATACGCAGTATTTT. This sequence encodes CASSQYGTGTTDTQYF.

The genes are TRBV7-2 and TRBJ2-3, with unresolved D. From germline, CDR1 is SGHTA and CDR2 FQGNSA. Between the trimmed V and J ends, which lost 5 bases and 0 bases, there was a span of 18 bases. The CDR3 covers 17 residues. CDR3 sequence (DNA): TGTGCCAGCAGCGCCCACATTCGGCTAACTAGCACAGATACGCAGTATTTT. It translates to CASSAHIRLTSTDTQYF. Using reference TRBV7-2 and TRBJ2-3 for the parts outside the CDR3, the full variable domain is GAGVSQSPSNKVTEKGKDVELRCDPISGHTALYWYRQSLGQGLEFLIYFQGNSAPDKSGLPSDRFSAERTGGSVSTLTIQRTQQEDSAVYLCASSAHIRLTSTDTQYFGPGTRLTVL.

J is TRBJ2-2 and V is TRBV29-1; D remains ambiguous. V was cut by 5 bases and J by 3 bases, with 16 bases left in between. This CDR3 is 15 amino acids long. Germline V CDR1 and CDR2: SQVTM, ANQGSEA. In DNA form, the CDR3 reads TGCAGCGTTCGACTTACAGAAAAATACACCGGGGAGCTGTTTTTT. Its protein product is CSVRLTEKYTGELFF.

The V call is TRBV30, the J call TRBJ2-7; D is possibly TRBD1 (5 bases). The germline V and J ends were trimmed by 4 bases and 1 base, with 11 bases remaining between them. The CDR3 runs 13 residues. Germline CDR1 and CDR2: GTSNPN and SVGIG (reference sequence). The CDR3 sequence is CAWTPDTSYEQYF. For the CDR3, the DNA is TGTGCCTGGACCCCGGACACATCCTACGAGCAGTACTTC.